One sample yielded the 13 T cell receptor beta chains listed below, sequenced in a study of cytomegalovirus exposure and HLA in healthy donors. The PCR contained 60 Vbeta and 13 Jbeta primers. The repertoire was sequenced with immunoSEQ multiplex PCR; TCRdb's copy has only in-frame clones and lacks some. The sample holds some 200,000 clones. Sequencing was carried out using PBMCs. Receptor source: a girl aged 2-15 years in good health and CMV-seropositive.

The chain carries TRBV28 and TRBJ2-7; a possible D gene is TRBD2 (5 bases). Germline V gene data show CDR1 as MDHEN and CDR2 as SYDVKM. Between the trimmed V and J ends, which lost 8 bases and 0 bases, there was a span of 11 bases. This CDR3 is 13 amino acids long. CDR3 sequence reads: CASQRAPSYEQYF. The DNA for the CDR3 is TGTGCCAGCCAGAGGGCCCCCTCCTACGAGCAGTACTTC.

The rearrangement links TRBV2 to TRBJ2-1; maybe TRBD1 (6 bases). This CDR3 comprises 15 residues. Germline V gene sequence: CDR1 SNHLY, CDR2 FYNNEI. V was shortened by 7 bases and J by 5 bases, with 18 bases between the two germline ends. CDR3 region: CASISGTPTDNEQFF. The CDR3 region has the DNA TGTGCCAGCATTTCCGGGACACCTACCGACAATGAGCAGTTCTTC.

The V call is TRBV30, the J call TRBJ2-3; 16 bases are shared with TRBD2. The germline V gene encodes CDR1 GTSNPN and CDR2 SVGIG (reference sequence). Losses at the gene ends were 2 bases for V and 4 bases for J; bases not matched to a gene: 6. This CDR3 comprises 17 residues. The CDR3 protein is CAWSSGTSGRVSDTQYF. The CDR3 nucleotides read TGTGCCTGGAGTTCCGGGACTAGCGGGAGGGTGTCAGATACGCAGTATTTT.

This chain uses TRBV6-6 with TRBJ2-5; 9 bases match TRBD2. The CDR3 sequence is 15 residues long. Germline CDR1 and CDR2: MNHNY and SVGAGI (reference sequence). V gave up 6 bases and J gave up 4 bases; unmatched junction bases: 9. The CDR3 coding sequence is TGTGCCAGCAGCCCCCTAGCGGGATACTCAGAGACCCAGTACTTC. Its translation: CASSPLAGYSETQYF.

This rearrangement joins TRBV5-1 to TRBJ2-5; D might be TRBD2 (5 bases). The CDR3 has 14 residues. Germline V CDR1 and CDR2: SGHRS, YFSETQ. V lost 2 bases and J 11 bases, leaving 19 bases between the germline ends. The CDR3 bases are TGCGCCAGCAGCTTTCAAGGTCTCCTTGGGGAGCAGTACTTC. It translates to CASSFQGLLGEQYF.

With regard to this clone: One junction end disagrees with the germline gene, perhaps due to a read error. The chain carries TRBV5-8 and TRBJ2-7; no definite D call. CDR1 is SGHTS, CDR2 YDEGEE, per germline. The CDR3 is 13 residues long. DNA for the CDR3: TGTGCCAGCAGCGCTAATCATCTGGCCTTGTGGAGCTTC. Protein: CASSANHLALWSF.

V and J are TRBV27 and TRBJ1-5, with a tentative D call TRBD1 (6 bases). Looked up from germline, CDR1 is MNHEY and CDR2 is SMNVEV (reference sequence). V lost 4 bases, J lost 7 bases, and 26 bases lay in between. This CDR3 spans 18 amino acids. The CDR3 coding sequence is TGTGCCAGCAGTTCGATGACAGGTAGCTCCTCTCGGGGCCAGCCCCAGCATTTT. Amino acids: CASSSMTGSSSRGQPQHF.

V is TRBV10-1 and J is TRBJ2-5; possibly TRBD2 for D (5 bases). Germline CDR1 and CDR2: WNHNN and SYGVQD (reference sequence). This CDR3 has 13 residues. V lost 4 bases to trimming and J lost 3 bases, with 9 bases between them. The CDR3 region is CASSVRAEETQYF. In nucleotides, the CDR3 is TGCGCCAGCAGTGTGAGGGCCGAAGAGACCCAGTACTTC.

V and J are TRBV19 and TRBJ1-1, with a tentative D call TRBD1 (6 bases). Germline V gene lookup returns CDR1 LNHDA and CDR2 SQIVND (reference sequence). The CDR3 has 17 amino acids. V lost 6 bases, J lost 11 bases, and 31 bases lay in between. DNA for the CDR3: TGTGCCAGTAGAGGGACAAGACCTAATTCGTACTCATCTGGTGCTTTCTTT. This sequence encodes CASRGTRPNSYSSGAFF.

V gene TRBV6-1 combines with J gene TRBJ1-5; a possible D gene is TRBD1 (5 bases). This CDR3 spans 16 amino acids. CDR1 and CDR2 (germline): MNHNS, SASEGT. The V end lost 4 bases, the J end lost 2 bases, and 15 bases lay between the germline ends. In DNA, the CDR3 is TGTGCCAGCAGTGCATTCGACAGAGCAGGCAATCAGCCCCAGCATTTT. It translates to CASSAFDRAGNQPQHF.

The chain recombines TRBV28 with TRBJ1-4; 11 nucleotides align to TRBD1. CDR1 is MDHEN, CDR2 SYDVKM, per germline. The CDR3 runs to 17 residues. J lost 4 bases, V lost 7 bases, and 11 bases had no gene match. CDR3 DNA sequence: TGTGCCAGCAACGCACCCCGGGACAGGGGGATTAATGAAAAACTGTTTTTT. The encoded protein is CASNAPRDRGINEKLFF.

The rearrangement links TRBV7-3 to TRBJ2-5; no clear D. In germline, CDR1 is SGHTA, CDR2 FQGTGA. This CDR3 has 15 residues. V lost 1 base, J lost 2 bases, and 11 bases lay in between. The CDR3 sequence: CASSLIFGTQETQYF. In DNA form, the CDR3 reads TGTGCCAGCAGCTTAATCTTTGGTACACAAGAGACCCAGTACTTC.

The rearrangement joins TRBV5-1 to TRBJ2-1; D not certain. Trimming took 1 base from V and 0 from J, leaving 8 bases between them. The CDR3 runs to 15 residues. The germline CDR1 and CDR2 sequences are SGHRS and YFSETQ. The CDR3 region has the DNA TGCGCCAGCAGCTTGTTCCCAGGCTCCTACAATGAGCAGTTCTTC. Translating gives CASSLFPGSYNEQFF.